These 8 T cell receptor beta chains share one sample of origin, sequenced in a study of T-cell memory formation after mild COVID-19. TCRdb redid the calling of the 5' RACE reads with MiXCR, one entry per CDR3 protein. The sample holds about 180,000 distinct CDR3 sequences, 16% seen once. The sequenced sample consisted of PBMCs or a T cell subset sorted from them (not recorded which). These receptors were obtained from an adult woman who had mild COVID-19 (a few samples of this study predate the infection). Cell type and time point are not known.

The V and J genes are TRBV30 and TRBJ1-3, with D hard to call. V was cut by 5 bases and J by 0 bases, with 5 bases left in between. In germline, CDR1 is GTSNPN, CDR2 SVGIG (reference sequence). The CDR3 has 12 amino acids. CDR3 DNA: TGTGCCTGGGGGAGCTCTGGAAACACCATATATTTT. Translated: CAWGSSGNTIYF.

The chain is built from TRBV12-3 or TRBV12-4 and TRBJ2-7; TRBD2 aligns across 15 bases. J was trimmed by 0 bases and V by 5 bases; bases with no gene match: 2. The CDR3 runs to 16 residues. The CDR3 reads CASSRTSGGASYEQYF. The CDR3 region has the DNA TGTGCCAGCAGTCGGACTAGCGGGGGGGCCTCCTACGAGCAGTACTTC.

The sample holds a few counts of this clonotype. This chain connects TRBV15 to TRBJ1-1; D unclear. Germline V gives CDR1 LNHNV, CDR2 YYDKDF (reference sequence). Trimming stripped 1 base from V and 0 bases from J, with 3 bases between. CDR3 size: 13 residues. The CDR3 sequence: CATSRALNTEAFF. DNA of the CDR3: TGTGCCACCAGCAGAGCTCTGAACACTGAAGCTTTCTTT.

The rearrangement links TRBV7-2 to TRBJ2-5, with D possibly TRBD2 on 6 matching bases. This CDR3 contains 14 residues. Germline loops: CDR1 SGHTA, CDR2 FQGNSA. Trimming took 4 bases from V and 0 from J, leaving 9 bases between them. CDR3 sequence reads: CASSWRGNQETQYF. In DNA form, the CDR3 reads TGTGCCAGCAGCTGGCGGGGTAACCAAGAGACCCAGTACTTC.

V usage is TRBV5-1 and J usage is TRBJ2-3, with D perhaps TRBD2 (7 bases). CDR3 length: 16 amino acids. V lost 0 bases, J lost 2 bases, and 13 bases lay in between. Germline CDR1 reads SGHRS; CDR2 reads YFSETQ. Here the CDR3 DNA reads TGCGCCAGCAGCTTGGATGCGGGGGCCCACACAGATACGCAGTATTTT. This translates into CASSLDAGAHTDTQYF.

This sequence joins TRBV6-6 and TRBJ2-7; 10 bases line up with TRBD1. Germline V gene data show CDR1 as MNHNY and CDR2 as SVGAGI (reference sequence). This CDR3 has 12 residues. J was trimmed by 6 bases and V by 8 bases; bases with no gene match: 4. In DNA, the CDR3 is TGTGCCAGCGGGGACAGGGGCTTCGAGCAGTACTTC. Protein: CASGDRGFEQYF.

The rearrangement uses TRBV20-1 and TRBJ2-3, with D uncertain. CDR1 is DFQATT and CDR2 is SNEGSKA in the germline V gene (reference sequence). The CDR3 consists of 14 residues. DNA for the CDR3: TGCACCGTAGCCGGGCGCCCTAGCACAGATACGCAGTATTTT. It is translated as CTVAGRPSTDTQYF.

Notes on this clonotype: It is unclear where the CDR3 begins or ends on the DNA, so no DNA is shown, and the CDR3 is as TCRdb lists it. This chain joins TRBV27 and TRBJ2-3. Both ends counted, the CDR3 spans 16 residues. Germline V lookup: CDR1 MNHEY, CDR2 SMNVEV (reference sequence). The CDR3 sequence is CASSSSFGVKRAGQYF.